This T cell receptor beta chain was obtained from a study of blood T cell repertoires in COVID-19. Some clones are missing from TCRdb's copy, which holds only in-frame ones; the method was immunoSEQ multiplex PCR. This sample has 130,000 or so clones; around four fifths occur once, and the top ten carry about a sixth. Trimming cost V 5 bases and J 4 bases; bases outside gene matches: 6. The CDR3 contains 15 residues. Germline V CDR1 and CDR2: MNHNY, SVGAGI (reference sequence). This clone showed up just a few times. The source material was peripheral blood. The J gene is TRBJ2-3, the V gene TRBV6-6; 10 bases fit TRBD2. The source of this sequence is a man in his 60s with active or convalescent COVID-19. As DNA, the CDR3 is TGTGCCAGCAGTACTAGCGGGATGGGCGCAGATACGCAGTATTTT. Amino acid sequence: CASSTSGMGADTQYF.